A single sample gave rise to the 15 T cell receptor beta chains below, sequenced in a study of T-cell memory formation after mild COVID-19. TCRdb called the 5' RACE reads again in MiXCR, with one record for every CDR3 protein. The data contain roughly 15,000 distinct CDR3 sequences, approximately 23% of them singletons. Material for sequencing was PBMCs or a T cell subset sorted from them (not recorded which). These TCRs come from a man aged 18 to 35 who had mild COVID-19 (a few samples of this study predate the infection). Cell type and time point are not known.

The CDR3 bases are TGTGCCAGCAGTGGAGGGGCCGGGACGGCGTTAGCCTTCTGGTTCTTC. Translated: CASSGGAGTALAFWFF. The chain uses TRBV25-1 and TRBJ2-1; possibly TRBD1 or TRBD2 for D (5 bases each). Per the germline V gene, CDR1 is MGHDK and CDR2 is SYGVNS. Trimming stripped 4 bases from V and 15 bases from J, with 28 bases between. The CDR3 totals 16 residues.

This clonotype has a handful of counts. This CDR3 is CASGYLGELGYTF. The CDR3 region has the DNA TGTGCCAGCGGATATCTTGGGGAGCTCGGCTACACCTTC. The chain is built from TRBV6-2 or TRBV6-3 and TRBJ1-2, with D hard to call. CDR1 and CDR2 from the germline V gene are MNHEY and SVGEGT. With 8 bases removed from V and 8 bases from J, the gap between germline ends came to 18 bases. CDR3 length equals 13 residues.

This clonotype was picked up many times. The rearrangement joins TRBV4-1 to TRBJ2-3, with D unclear. Germline V gene data show CDR1 as MGHRA and CDR2 as YSYEKL. This CDR3 is built from 14 residues. Trimming removed 4 bases from V and 5 bases from J, with 13 bases in between. The CDR3 nucleotides read TGCGCCAGCAGCCCGACCTCTAGGAGAGATACGCAGTATTTT. This codes for CASSPTSRRDTQYF.

The count of this clonotype is one. The chain links TRBV30 to TRBJ2-5; D unclear. Trimming cost V 4 bases and J 5 bases, with 14 bases left between them. From germline, CDR1 is GTSNPN and CDR2 SVGIG (reference sequence). This CDR3 region has 13 residues. CDR3 nucleotides: TGTGCCTGGACGTACGGGTTAGGCGAGACCCAGTACTTC. Translating gives CAWTYGLGETQYF.

This clonotype has at least ten counts. This chain joins TRBV28 and TRBJ1-5, with D unclear. Germline values: CDR1 MDHEN, CDR2 SYDVKM. V gave up 2 bases and J gave up 0 bases, with 11 bases separating them. This CDR3 has 16 amino acids. In DNA, the CDR3 is TGTGCCAGCAGTTTAAGGGAGGGCTATAGCAATCAGCCCCAGCATTTT. Translating gives CASSLREGYSNQPQHF.

V is TRBV10-3 and J is TRBJ2-7; D remains unclear. From germline, CDR1 is ENHRY and CDR2 SYGVKD. Trimming took 0 bases from V and 2 from J, leaving 23 bases between them. The CDR3 runs to 19 residues. The CDR3: CAISESRLTVRLNPYEQYF. CDR3 DNA: TGTGCCATCAGTGAGTCGCGCCTAACGGTCAGGCTCAATCCCTACGAGCAGTACTTC.

The chain has TRBV7-9 and TRBJ1-2; D unresolved. Germline values: CDR1 SEHNR, CDR2 FQNEAQ (reference sequence). Trimming removed 1 base from V and 2 bases from J, with 11 bases in between. The CDR3 extends over 15 amino acids. The CDR3 region has the DNA TGTGCCAGCAGCTTAGAGGCCTCTAGGAACTATGGCTACACCTTC. Translated: CASSLEASRNYGYTF.

This clonotype was seen a handful of times. The chain joins TRBV5-4 to TRBJ2-7; the D gene is possibly TRBD2 (7 bases). Trimming cost V 4 bases and J 2 bases, with 16 bases left between them. This CDR3 is built from 15 residues. CDR1 is SGHNT and CDR2 is YYREEE in the germline V gene (reference sequence). The CDR3 DNA reads as TGTGCCAGCAGCCGCAGGGTCGGGGGGCCCTACGAGCAGTACTTC. Its translation is CASSRRVGGPYEQYF.

This clonotype was detected ten times or more. V usage is TRBV12-3 or TRBV12-4 and J usage is TRBJ2-5; tentative D call: TRBD1 (6 bases). V lost 6 bases and J lost 3, with 23 bases in between. The CDR3 consists of 17 residues. In DNA, the CDR3 is TGTGCCAGCAGCCTAATGGGGGCCCGGGACGGCAAAGAGACCCAGTACTTC. Amino acid sequence: CASSLMGARDGKETQYF.

This clonotype was found many times. This chain uses TRBV29-1 with TRBJ1-4, with no clear D. This CDR3 is built from 10 residues. Between the trimmed V and J ends, which lost 8 bases and 7 bases, there was a span of 8 bases. Germline assignment: CDR1 SQVTM and CDR2 ANQGSEA. In DNA, the CDR3 is TGCAGCTTAGGACCTGAAAAACTGTTTTTT. The encoded protein is CSLGPEKLFF.

This clonotype was counted many times. The V and J genes are TRBV6-6 and TRBJ2-3; tentatively, D is TRBD1 or TRBD2 (5 bases each). Deletions cut 6 bases from V and 4 bases from J, with 17 bases between. The CDR3 has 15 residues. Per germline, CDR1 MNHNY and CDR2 SVGAGI (reference sequence). As DNA, the CDR3 is TGTGCCAGCAGCCTATCCGGTGGGGGACCAGATACGCAGTATTTT. Amino acid sequence: CASSLSGGGPDTQYF.

Many counts were recorded for this clonotype. The rearrangement links TRBV6-6 to TRBJ2-5; the match to TRBD2 covers 12 bases. The CDR3 is 16 amino acids. Germline CDR1 reads MNHNY; CDR2 reads SVGAGI (reference sequence). Trimming removed 1 base from V and 5 bases from J; junction bases left unmatched: 5. CDR3 region: CASSYFLAGGQETQYF. CDR3 in DNA: TGTGCCAGCAGTTACTTTCTAGCGGGGGGGCAGGAGACCCAGTACTTC.

The rearrangement links TRBV9 to TRBJ2-7; TRBD1 matches 7 bases. Losses at the gene ends were 3 bases for V and 1 base for J; bases not matched to a gene: 4. Looked up from germline, CDR1 is SGDLS and CDR2 is YYNGEE. CDR3 length equals 14 residues. This chain's CDR3 is CASSAGDSSYEQYF. The CDR3 DNA reads as TGTGCCAGCAGCGCAGGGGACAGTTCCTACGAGCAGTACTTC.

This clonotype has a count of ten or more. Here the CDR3 reads CASSLPGQVYEQYF. CDR3 DNA sequence: TGCGCCAGCAGCCTACCGGGACAGGTCTACGAGCAGTACTTC. The chain is built from TRBV5-1 and TRBJ2-7, with TRBD1 matching 8 bases. The germline CDR1 and CDR2 sequences are SGHRS and YFSETQ. Trimming took 4 bases from V and 3 from J; bases not matched to a gene: 6. The CDR3 is 14 residues long.

This clonotype was seen many times. DNA of the CDR3: TGTGCCAGCAGCTCACTTTGGACAGCCCCGTTGGGGTTTGGGGCGTCTTTGTATTTT. Its protein is CASSSLWTAPLGFGASLYF. This chain joins TRBV5-6 and TRBJ2-3; weak D call: TRBD1 (6 bases). The CDR3 spans 19 residues. With 3 bases removed from V and 14 bases from J, the gap between germline ends came to 37 bases. Germline loops: CDR1 SGHDT, CDR2 YYEEEE.